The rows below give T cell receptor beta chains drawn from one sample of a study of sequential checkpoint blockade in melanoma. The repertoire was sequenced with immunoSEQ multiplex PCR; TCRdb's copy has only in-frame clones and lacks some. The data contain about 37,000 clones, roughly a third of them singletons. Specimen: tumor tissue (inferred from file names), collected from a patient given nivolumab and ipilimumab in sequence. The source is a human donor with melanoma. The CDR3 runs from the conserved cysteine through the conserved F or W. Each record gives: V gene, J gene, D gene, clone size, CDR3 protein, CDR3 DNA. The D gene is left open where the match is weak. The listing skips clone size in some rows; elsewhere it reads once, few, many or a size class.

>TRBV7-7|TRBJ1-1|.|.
CASSSRDPRDTEAFF
TGTGCCAGCAGCTCGAGGGATCCTCGGGACACTGAAGCTTTCTTT
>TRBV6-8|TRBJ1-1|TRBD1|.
CASSYNPGQKLNTEAFF
TGTGCCAGCAGTTACAATCCGGGACAGAAGTTGAACACTGAAGCTTTCTTT
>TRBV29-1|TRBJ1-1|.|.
CSVVRTTNTEAFF
TGCAGCGTTGTTAGGACAACGAACACTGAAGCTTTCTTT
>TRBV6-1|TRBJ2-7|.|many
CASSEARGHVYEQYF
TGTGCCAGCAGTGAAGCGCGTGGACACGTCTACGAGCAGTACTTC
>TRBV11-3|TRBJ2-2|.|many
CASSLGPETGNTGELFF
TGTGCCAGCAGCTTAGGGCCCGAGACAGGGAACACCGGGGAGCTGTTTTTT
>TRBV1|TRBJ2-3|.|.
CASSQEGQKGADTQYF
TGCGCCAGCAGTCAAGAGGGCCAAAAGGGGGCAGATACGCAGTATTTT
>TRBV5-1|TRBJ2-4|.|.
CASSGSGGSGNIQYF
TGCGCCAGCAGCGGATCAGGGGGGTCGGGAAACATTCAGTACTTC
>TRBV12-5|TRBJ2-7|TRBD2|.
CASRGGPLDKQYF
TGTGCCAGCCGGGGGGGTCCCCTCGACAAGCAGTACTTC
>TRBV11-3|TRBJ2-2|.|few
CASSFLQDYTGELFF
TGTGCCAGCAGCTTCCTCCAGGACTACACCGGGGAGCTGTTTTTT
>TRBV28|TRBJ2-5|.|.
CASSSGALGETQYF
TGTGCCAGCAGCTCCGGGGCGCTCGGGGAGACCCAGTACTTC
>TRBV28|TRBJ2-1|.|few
CASSSRSHNEQFF
TGTGCCAGCAGCTCCCGATCCCACAATGAGCAGTTCTTC
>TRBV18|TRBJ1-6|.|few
CASSPSGNSPLHF
TGTGCCAGCTCACCGAGCGGCAATTCACCCCTCCACTTT
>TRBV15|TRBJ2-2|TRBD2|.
CATSNPALTSGRARTNTGELFF
TGTGCCACCAGCAACCCCGCTTTGACTAGCGGGAGGGCAAGGACGAACACCGGGGAGCTGTTTTTT
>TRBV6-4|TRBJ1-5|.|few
CASSPSGARSNQPQHF
TGTGCCAGCAGTCCGTCCGGGGCTCGGAGCAATCAGCCCCAGCATTTT
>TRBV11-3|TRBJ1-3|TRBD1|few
CASSLEIQGAYGNTIYF
TGTGCCAGCAGCTTAGAGATACAGGGGGCTTACGGAAACACCATATATTTT
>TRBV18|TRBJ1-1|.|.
CASSEGGSLGATEAFF
TGTGCCAGCTCGGAGGGGGGTTCCCTCGGGGCCACTGAAGCTTTCTTT
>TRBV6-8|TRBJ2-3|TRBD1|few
CASSQGREQGVGDTQYF
TGTGCCAGCAGTCAGGGCCGCGAGCAGGGGGTTGGGGATACGCAGTATTTT
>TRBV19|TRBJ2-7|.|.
CASSMNDEQYF
TGTGCCAGTAGTATGAATGACGAGCAGTACTTC
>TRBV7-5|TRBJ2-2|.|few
CASSLQGVNTGELFF
TGTGCCAGCAGCTTACAAGGGGTGAACACCGGGGAGCTGTTTTTT
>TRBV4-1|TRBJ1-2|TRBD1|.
CASSQATGDYGYTF
TGCGCCAGCAGCCAAGCTACAGGGGACTATGGCTACACCTTC
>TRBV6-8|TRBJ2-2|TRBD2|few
CASSSSIGGGTGELFF
TGTGCCAGCAGTTCCTCGATTGGGGGAGGGACCGGGGAGCTGTTTTTT
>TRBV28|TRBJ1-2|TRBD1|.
CASSPGGGGAGRDMGGGYTF
TGTGCCAGCAGCCCCGGGGGAGGGGGCGCGGGGAGAGACATGGGAGGTGGCTACACCTTC
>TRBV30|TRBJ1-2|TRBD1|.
CAWSRDRPYGYTF
TGTGCCTGGAGTAGGGACAGACCCTATGGCTACACCTTC
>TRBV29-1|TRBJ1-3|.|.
CSVETVSGNTIYF
TGCAGCGTTGAAACCGTCTCTGGAAACACCATATATTTT
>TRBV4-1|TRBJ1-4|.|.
CASSQVPGEKLFF
TGCGCCAGCAGCCAAGTACCCGGTGAAAAACTGTTTTTT
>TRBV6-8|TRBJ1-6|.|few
CASSLGYSSYNSPLHF
TGTGCCAGCAGTTTGGGCTATAGCTCCTATAATTCACCCCTCCACTTT
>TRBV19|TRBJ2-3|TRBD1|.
CASRTGGIGGGTQYF
TGTGCCAGTAGGACAGGGGGTATCGGGGGAGGTACGCAGTATTTT
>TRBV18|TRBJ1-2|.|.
CASSSAEHYGYTF
TGTGCCAGCTCGAGTGCAGAGCACTATGGCTACACCTTC
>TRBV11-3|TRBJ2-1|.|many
CASSPYAGHSSYNEQFF
TGTGCCAGCAGCCCCTACGCGGGACACAGCTCCTACAATGAGCAGTTCTTC
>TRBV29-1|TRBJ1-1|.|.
CSVGGLNTEAFF
TGCAGCGTTGGGGGCTTGAACACTGAAGCTTTCTTT
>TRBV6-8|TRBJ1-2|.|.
CASIALGTDYGYTF
TGTGCCAGTATAGCACTCGGGACGGACTATGGCTACACCTTC
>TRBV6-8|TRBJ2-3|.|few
CASSDGSTTTDTQYF
TGTGCCAGCAGTGACGGGTCCACCACCACAGATACGCAGTATTTT
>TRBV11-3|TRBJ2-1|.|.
CASSLGTSMGNEQFF
TGTGCCAGCAGCTTAGGGACCTCTATGGGTAATGAGCAGTTCTTC
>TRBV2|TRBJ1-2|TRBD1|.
CASTIDPSTGNGYTF
TGTGCCAGCACAATAGATCCCTCGACAGGGAATGGCTACACCTTC
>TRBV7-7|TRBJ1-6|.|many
CASSLIPGSNSPLHF
TGTGCCAGCAGCTTAATTCCAGGGAGTAATTCACCCCTCCACTTT
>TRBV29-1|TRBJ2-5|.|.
CSVERHSQETQYF
TGCAGCGTTGAAAGACATTCTCAAGAGACCCAGTACTTC
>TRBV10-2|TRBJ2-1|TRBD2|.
CASGFRLALIYNEQFF
TGCGCCAGCGGTTTCAGACTAGCCCTAATCTACAATGAGCAGTTCTTC
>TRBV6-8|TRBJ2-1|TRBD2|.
CASSPTSGGYNEQFF
TGTGCCAGCAGCCCGACTAGCGGGGGCTACAATGAGCAGTTCTTC
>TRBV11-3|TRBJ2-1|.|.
CASSAPTQTLNEQFF
TGTGCCAGCAGCGCGCCTACCCAAACCCTCAATGAGCAGTTCTTC
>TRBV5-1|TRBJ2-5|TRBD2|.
CASSLSGGAGETQYF
TGCGCCAGCAGCTTAAGCGGGGGGGCCGGGGAGACCCAGTACTTC
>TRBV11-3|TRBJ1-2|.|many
CASSPRNWEDGYTF
TGTGCCAGCAGCCCCCGGAACTGGGAGGATGGCTACACCTTC
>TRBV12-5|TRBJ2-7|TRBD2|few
CASNYGTSGRVGEQYF
TGTGCCAGCAACTACGGGACTAGCGGGAGAGTTGGCGAGCAGTACTTC
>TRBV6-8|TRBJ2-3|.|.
CASSYAGSGTDTQYF
TGTGCCAGCAGTTACGCCGGGAGTGGCACAGATACGCAGTATTTT
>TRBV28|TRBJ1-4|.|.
CASSFISGDEKLFF
TGTGCCAGCAGTTTCATATCGGGGGATGAAAAACTGTTTTTT
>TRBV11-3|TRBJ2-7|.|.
CASSLGARSYEQYF
TGTGCCAGCAGCTTAGGAGCACGGAGCTACGAGCAGTACTTC
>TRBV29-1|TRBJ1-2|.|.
CSVVEGDYGYTF
TGCAGCGTTGTCGAGGGGGACTATGGCTACACCTTC
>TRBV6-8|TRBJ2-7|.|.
CASSRTVGASYEQYF
TGTGCCAGCAGTAGGACAGTAGGGGCCTCCTACGAGCAGTACTTC
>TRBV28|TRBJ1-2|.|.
CASSLQYNYGYTF
TGTGCCAGCAGCTTACAGTATAACTATGGCTACACCTTC
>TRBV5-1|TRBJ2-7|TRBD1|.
CASSSIPGQSYEQYF
TGCGCCAGCAGCTCCATTCCGGGACAGTCCTACGAGCAGTACTTC
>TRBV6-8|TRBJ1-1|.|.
CASSLWGAGTEAFF
TGTGCCAGCAGTTTATGGGGGGCCGGCACTGAAGCTTTCTTT